This section outlines one T cell receptor (beta chain) sequence together with its context. CDR1 SGHRS and CDR2 YFSETQ come from the germline V gene. The V gene end was trimmed by 3 bases and the J gene end by 5 bases; junction bases not matched to a gene: 7. The CDR3 has 15 residues. This specimen comes from a study of blood T cell repertoires in COVID-19. About the research overall: Samples came from the United States, Italy and Spain, spanning acute and convalescent COVID-19. Sample material is recorded as cDNA or gDNA derived from T cells, B-cell-depleted T cells, or PBMCs.

As originally analysed: The assay estimated nucleated cells by amplifying reference gene primers. Libraries were prepared by immunoSEQ multiplex PCR; TCRdb keeps only in-frame clonotypes and omits some of them. V, J and clone size derive from that table, while D and trimming were established from the DNA sequence. The repertoire consists of approximately 15,000 clones, with 65% to 85% occurring once and the leading ten covering roughly a tenth. Input material: peripheral blood. This receptor was obtained from a human donor in a cohort sampled during active COVID-19. V gene TRBV5-1 combines with J gene TRBJ2-2, with 7 nucleotides matching TRBD1. The CDR3 sequence is CASSSDRVGTGELFF. The CDR3, as DNA: TGCGCCAGCAGCTCTGACAGGGTTGGGACCGGGGAGCTGTTTTTT.